One sample yielded the 21 T cell receptor beta chains listed below, sequenced in a study of control samples from healthy donors and cancer patients. Sequencing used immunoSEQ multiplex PCR; TCRdb keeps in-frame clones, though not all of them. Here the sample spans around 5,100 clones, about four fifths being singletons. Sequencing used formalin-fixed, paraffin-embedded tissue. The receptors derive from a female donor with lung cancer.

The chain joins TRBV28 to TRBJ2-7; D is uncertain. Between the trimmed V and J ends, which lost 6 bases and 0 bases, there was a span of 12 bases. Germline V gene sequence: CDR1 MDHEN, CDR2 SYDVKM. This CDR3 comprises 14 residues. The CDR3 reads CASSGMYISYEQYF. In nucleotides, the CDR3 is TGTGCCAGCAGCGGTATGTATATCTCCTACGAGCAGTACTTC.

The chain carries TRBV18 and TRBJ2-7; 9 bases fit TRBD1. J gave up 5 bases and V 1 base, and 6 bases lay outside the gene matches. The germline V gene has CDR1 KGHSH and CDR2 LQKENI. There are 15 residues in the CDR3. Here the CDR3 DNA reads TGTGCCAGCTCACCACTACCACAGGGGGCCCACGAGCAGTACTTC. Its translation is CASSPLPQGAHEQYF.

This clone is a singleton in its sample. The CDR3 nucleotides are TGCGCCAGCAGCCGTGCGATTTACACTGAAGCTTTCTTT. Its translation: CASSRAIYTEAFF. The gene calls are TRBV4-3 and TRBJ1-1; D remains unclear. The germline V gene has CDR1 LGHNA and CDR2 YSLEER. Trimming pared 4 bases from V and 3 bases from J, leaving 9 bases between. This CDR3 region has 13 residues.

This chain uses TRBV7-8 with TRBJ2-2; D ambiguous. Germline CDR1 SGHVS, CDR2 FQNEAQ. This CDR3 spans 15 amino acids. With 0 bases removed from V and 5 bases from J, the gap between germline ends came to 10 bases. The CDR3 nucleotides are TGTGCCAGCAGCTTAGCGCCTTTACTTACCGGGGAGCTGTTTTTT. The encoded protein is CASSLAPLLTGELFF. Supplemented by reference TRBV7-8 and TRBJ2-2, the full variable domain reads GAGVSQSPRYKVAKRGQDVALRCDPISGHVSLFWYQQALGQGPEFLTYFQNEAQLDKSGLPSDRFFAERPEGSVSTLKIQRTQQEDSAVYLCASSLAPLLTGELFFGEGSRLTVL.

The gene calls are TRBV18 and TRBJ2-3; D is perhaps TRBD2 (6 bases). The CDR3 spans 11 residues. V was shortened by 4 bases and J by 11 bases, with 10 bases between the two germline ends. Germline lookup yields CDR1 KGHSH and CDR2 LQKENI. As DNA, the CDR3 is TGTGCCAGCTCACGACTAGAAGTGCAGTATTTT. It codes for CASSRLEVQYF.

The gene calls are TRBV29-1 and TRBJ2-1; 9 nucleotides align to TRBD1. Germline V gene data show CDR1 as SQVTM and CDR2 as ANQGSEA. V was pared by 2 bases and J by 15 bases, with 5 bases of the junction left unmatched. There are 11 residues in the CDR3. The CDR3 sequence: CSVETGTGLFF. The CDR3 bases are TGCAGCGTTGAAACCGGGACAGGGTTGTTCTTC.

The chain has TRBV10-3 and TRBJ2-2; 9 bases are a match to TRBD2. The CDR3 runs 15 residues. Per the germline V gene, CDR1 is ENHRY and CDR2 is SYGVKD. The trim removed 6 bases at V and 2 bases at J, leaving 4 bases unmatched. DNA of the CDR3: TGTGCCATCAGAACCGGGACTAGCAACACCGGGGAGCTGTTTTTT. Translating gives CAIRTGTSNTGELFF.

This chain uses TRBV11-2 with TRBJ2-1, with 7 bases lining up with TRBD2. Germline assignment: CDR1 SGHAT and CDR2 FQNNGV. The CDR3 contains 17 residues. V was clipped by 3 bases and J by 8 bases; unmatched bases: 16. The chain's CDR3 is CASSLGSRGGHRDEQFF. In nucleotides, the CDR3 is TGTGCCAGCAGCTTGGGTTCGCGGGGAGGGCACCGCGATGAGCAGTTCTTC.

The CDR3 here is CASSVGARDSEETQYF. CDR3 in DNA: TGTGCCAGCAGCGTTGGAGCCCGGGACAGTGAAGAGACCCAGTACTTC. This sequence joins TRBV9 and TRBJ2-5; 7 bases match TRBD1. The J segment lost 3 bases and the V segment lost 2 bases, leaving 10 bases of the junction unmatched. The CDR3 consists of 16 residues. Germline CDR1 and CDR2: SGDLS and YYNGEE.

V is TRBV5-8 and J is TRBJ1-1; D gene ambiguous. The germline V gene encodes CDR1 SGHTS and CDR2 YDEGEE. The CDR3 has 13 residues. V was clipped by 4 bases and J by 1 base, with 8 bases between them. For the CDR3, the DNA is TGTGCCAGCAGCCGAACCGGGAACACTGAAGCTTTCTTT. Its protein is CASSRTGNTEAFF.

The chain carries TRBV4-2 and TRBJ2-7; D is perhaps TRBD1 (5 bases). V was pared by 1 base and J by 0 bases, with 13 bases between. Germline values: CDR1 LGHNA, CDR2 YNFKEQ. The CDR3 is 16 residues long. Here the CDR3 reads CASSQGARQFSYEQYF. The CDR3 DNA is TGTGCCAGCAGCCAAGGGGCGAGACAGTTCTCCTACGAGCAGTACTTC.

The chain combines TRBV6-5 with TRBJ1-5; D unclear. Germline CDR1 reads MNHEY; CDR2 reads SVGAGI. The CDR3 covers 12 residues. V lost 5 bases and J lost 4, with 6 bases in between. The CDR3, as DNA: TGTGCCAGCAGTCCCCCAAATCAGCCCCAGCATTTT. As protein: CASSPPNQPQHF.

For the CDR3, the DNA is TGTGCCAGCAGTAGAACAGGGGCTGAAGCTTTCTTT. Residues: CASSRTGAEAFF. The V and J genes are TRBV6-2 or TRBV6-3 and TRBJ1-1; 7 nucleotides line up with TRBD1. The germline gives CDR1 MNHEY, CDR2 SVGEGT. Trimming cost V 5 bases and J 6 bases; bases outside gene matches: 3. This CDR3 contains 12 residues.

This sequence joins TRBV10-3 and TRBJ2-3, with 8 bases that match TRBD2. The V and J ends lost 4 bases and 2 bases, in that order; junction bases with no gene match: 5. Germline V gene lookup returns CDR1 ENHRY and CDR2 SYGVKD. There are 15 residues in the CDR3. This CDR3 is CAISGGLVITDTQYF. The CDR3 DNA reads as TGTGCCATCAGTGGGGGACTAGTGATCACAGATACGCAGTATTTT.

This clone was seen more than once but under ten times. The chain couples TRBV27 to TRBJ2-1, with D unclear. Germline V gives CDR1 MNHEY, CDR2 SMNVEV (reference sequence). V lost 0 bases and J lost 4, with 7 bases in between. CDR3 length: 14 amino acids. The CDR3 here is CASSLSPVYNEQFF. The CDR3 nucleotides are TGTGCCAGCAGTTTATCTCCAGTTTACAATGAGCAGTTCTTC.

This chain's CDR3 is CASSLTFSGRGNTGELFF. The CDR3 nucleotides are TGTGCCAGCAGCTTAACGTTTAGCGGGAGGGGAAACACCGGGGAGCTGTTTTTT. V is TRBV7-3 and J is TRBJ2-2, with 11 bases matching TRBD2. This CDR3 comprises 18 residues. The germline CDR1 and CDR2 sequences are SGHTA and FQGTGA. V dropped 0 bases and J dropped 2; count of bases not matched to a gene: 5.

Here the CDR3 reads CSGRQGFRDTEAFF. DNA of the CDR3: TGCAGCGGAAGACAGGGATTTAGGGACACTGAAGCTTTCTTT. V and J are TRBV29-1 and TRBJ1-1, with TRBD1 matching 7 bases. This CDR3 is 14 amino acids long. J gave up 3 bases and V 7 bases, and 11 bases lay outside the gene matches. Germline V CDR1 and CDR2: SQVTM, ANQGSEA. The entire variable domain, with the rest obtained from reference TRBV29-1 and TRBJ1-1, is as follows: SAVISQKPSRDICQRGTSLTIQCQVDSQVTMMFWYRQQPGQSLTLIATANQGSEATYESGFVIDKFPISRPNLTFSTLTVSNMSPEDSSIYLCSGRQGFRDTEAFFGQGTRLTVV.

In its sample, this clone was seen once. The chain has TRBV28 and TRBJ2-7; D unresolved. Germline CDR1 MDHEN, CDR2 SYDVKM. Trimming pared 4 bases from V and 2 bases from J, leaving 15 bases between. This CDR3 is 15 amino acids long. As DNA, the CDR3 is TGTGCCAGCAGTTCCGGAAAACCCCCTCCCTACGAGCAGTACTTC. This translates into CASSSGKPPPYEQYF.

This clone has only one observation. CDR3 amino acids: CSAREDTQYF. The CDR3 nucleotides are TGCAGTGCTAGAGAAGATACGCAGTATTTT. This chain joins TRBV20-1 and TRBJ2-3; D remains unclear. The V gene lost 0 bases and the J gene lost 5 bases, with 0 bases spanning the gap. The length of the CDR3 is 10 residues. Germline CDR1 is DFQATT and CDR2 is SNEGSKA (reference sequence).

The gene calls are TRBV12-3 or TRBV12-4 and TRBJ2-4, with TRBD1 identical over 7 bases. CDR3 size: 13 residues. Unmatched junction bases numbered 5, after V lost 5 bases and J lost 7 bases. CDR3 nucleotide sequence: TGTGCCAGCAGTCTAACAGGGGAGAACATTCAGTACTTC. Translated: CASSLTGENIQYF.

This rearrangement joins TRBV28 to TRBJ1-1, with 8 bases matching TRBD1. CDR1 and CDR2 (germline): MDHEN, SYDVKM. J lost 10 bases, V lost 6 bases, and 7 bases had no gene match. This CDR3 comprises 12 residues. In nucleotides, the CDR3 is TGTGCCAGCAGCCCTCCAGACAGGGGAGCTTTCTTT. It yields the protein CASSPPDRGAFF. Based on the CDR3 plus reference TRBV28 and TRBJ1-1, the full variable domain is DVKVTQSSRYLVKRTGEKVFLECVQDMDHENMFWYRQDPGLGLRLIYFSYDVKMKEKGDIPEGYSVSREKKERFSLILESASTNQTSMYLCASSPPDRGAFFGQGTRLTVV.